This TCR beta chain is drawn from a study of identical twins. TCRdb fed the 5' RACE reads into MiXCR, producing one record per CDR3 protein. The sample has some 200,000 distinct CDR3 sequences; 7.5% are singletons. Study-wide results and limits: Findings depended on cross-sectional statistics rather than tracking the same donors. Twin-shared out-of-frame alpha sequences were enriched for low generation probability. Modelling underestimated the level of out-of-frame TCR alpha sharing observed in monozygotic twins.

Trimming removed 0 bases from V and 0 bases from J; junction bases left unmatched: 10. Germline V gene lookup returns CDR1 LGHNA and CDR2 YSLEER. CDR3 size: 20 residues. This clonotype has at least ten counts. As yet, its antigen is unknown. This sample was also put to use in a study of yellow fever vaccine responses in identical twins.

The specimen was memory (CD45RO+) T cells sorted from blood. The TCR sequence derives from a woman in her late teens or twenties in good health. The chain couples TRBV4-3 to TRBJ2-1; 11 nucleotides match TRBD2. CDR3 bases: TGCGCCAGCAGCCAAGAAATGCTAGCGGGAGGATTTAGCTCCTACAATGAGCAGTTCTTC. Encoded protein: CASSQEMLAGGFSSYNEQFF.